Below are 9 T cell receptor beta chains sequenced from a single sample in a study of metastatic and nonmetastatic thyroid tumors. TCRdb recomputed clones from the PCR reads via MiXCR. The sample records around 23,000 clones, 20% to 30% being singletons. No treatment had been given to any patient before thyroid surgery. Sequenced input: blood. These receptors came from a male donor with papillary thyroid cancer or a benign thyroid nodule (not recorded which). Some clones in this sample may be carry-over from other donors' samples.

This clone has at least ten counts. For the CDR3, the DNA is TGTGCCAGCAGCTTTTTCAAGTCCACAGATACGCAGTATTTT. Amino acids: CASSFFKSTDTQYF. V gene TRBV7-3 combines with J gene TRBJ2-3; D is ambiguous. V was shortened by 3 bases and J by 2 bases, with 9 bases between the two germline ends. CDR3 length: 14 amino acids. Germline assignment: CDR1 SGHTA and CDR2 FQGTGA.

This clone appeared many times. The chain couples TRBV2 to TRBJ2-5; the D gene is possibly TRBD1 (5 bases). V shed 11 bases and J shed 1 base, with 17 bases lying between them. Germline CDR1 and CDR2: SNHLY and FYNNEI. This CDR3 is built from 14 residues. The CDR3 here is CACQTVTPQETQYF. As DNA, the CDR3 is TGTGCCTGTCAGACAGTTACCCCCCAAGAGACCCAGTACTTC.

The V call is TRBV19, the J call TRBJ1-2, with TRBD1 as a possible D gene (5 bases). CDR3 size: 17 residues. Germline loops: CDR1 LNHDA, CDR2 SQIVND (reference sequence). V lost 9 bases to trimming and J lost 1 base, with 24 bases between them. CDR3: CASRNTWQRGGNYGYTF. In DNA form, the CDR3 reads TGTGCCAGCAGAAATACCTGGCAACGTGGGGGTAACTATGGCTACACCTTC.

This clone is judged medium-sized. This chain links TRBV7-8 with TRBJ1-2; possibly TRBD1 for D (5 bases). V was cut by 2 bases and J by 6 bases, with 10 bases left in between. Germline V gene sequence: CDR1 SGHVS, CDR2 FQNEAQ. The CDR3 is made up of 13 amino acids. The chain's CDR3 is CASSLTGEDGYTF. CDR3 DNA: TGTGCCAGCAGCTTAACGGGGGAAGATGGCTACACCTTC. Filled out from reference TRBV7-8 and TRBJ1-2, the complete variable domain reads GAGVSQSPRYKVAKRGQDVALRCDPISGHVSLFWYQQALGQGPEFLTYFQNEAQLDKSGLPSDRFFAERPEGSVSTLKIQRTQQEDSAVYLCASSLTGEDGYTFGSGTRLTVV.

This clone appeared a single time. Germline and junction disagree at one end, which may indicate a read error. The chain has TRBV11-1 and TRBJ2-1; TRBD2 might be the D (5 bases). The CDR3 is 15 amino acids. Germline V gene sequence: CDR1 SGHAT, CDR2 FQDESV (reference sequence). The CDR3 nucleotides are TGTGCCCGCAGCCTCATCGACGGGATTTACAATGATCAGTTCTTC. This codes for CARSLIDGIYNDQFF.

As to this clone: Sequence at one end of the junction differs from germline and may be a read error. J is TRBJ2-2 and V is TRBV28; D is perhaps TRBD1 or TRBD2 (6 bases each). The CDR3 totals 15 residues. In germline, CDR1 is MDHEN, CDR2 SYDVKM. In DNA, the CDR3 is TGTGCCACCCAGAGGGGGGCGTCGCACACCGGGGACCTGTTTTTT. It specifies CATQRGASHTGDLFF. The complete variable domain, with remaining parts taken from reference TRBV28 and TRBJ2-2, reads DVKVTQSSRYLVKRTGEKVFLECVQDMDHENMFWYRQDPGLGLRLIYFSYDVKMKEKGDIPEGYSVSREKKERFSLILESASTNQTSMYLCATQRGASHTGDLFFGEGSRLTVL.

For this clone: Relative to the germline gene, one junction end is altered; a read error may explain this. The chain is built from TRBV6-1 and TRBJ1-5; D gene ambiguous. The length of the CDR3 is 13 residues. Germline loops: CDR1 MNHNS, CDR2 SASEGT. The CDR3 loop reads CAGSLTQNQPQHF. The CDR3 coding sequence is TGTGCCGGCAGTTTGACTCAGAATCAGCCCCAGCATTTT.

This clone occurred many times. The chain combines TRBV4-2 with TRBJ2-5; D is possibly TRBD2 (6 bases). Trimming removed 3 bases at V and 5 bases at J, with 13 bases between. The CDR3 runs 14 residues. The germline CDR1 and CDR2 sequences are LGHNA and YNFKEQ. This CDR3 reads CASSHPGGSETQYF. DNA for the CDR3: TGTGCCAGCAGCCACCCTGGGGGGAGCGAGACCCAGTACTTC.

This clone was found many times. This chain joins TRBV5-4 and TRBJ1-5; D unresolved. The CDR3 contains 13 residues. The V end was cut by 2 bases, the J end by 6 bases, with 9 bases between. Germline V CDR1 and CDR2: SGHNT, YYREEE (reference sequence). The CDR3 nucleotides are TGTGCCAGCAGCTTCGAACGTAGTCAGCCCCAGCATTTT. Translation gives CASSFERSQPQHF.